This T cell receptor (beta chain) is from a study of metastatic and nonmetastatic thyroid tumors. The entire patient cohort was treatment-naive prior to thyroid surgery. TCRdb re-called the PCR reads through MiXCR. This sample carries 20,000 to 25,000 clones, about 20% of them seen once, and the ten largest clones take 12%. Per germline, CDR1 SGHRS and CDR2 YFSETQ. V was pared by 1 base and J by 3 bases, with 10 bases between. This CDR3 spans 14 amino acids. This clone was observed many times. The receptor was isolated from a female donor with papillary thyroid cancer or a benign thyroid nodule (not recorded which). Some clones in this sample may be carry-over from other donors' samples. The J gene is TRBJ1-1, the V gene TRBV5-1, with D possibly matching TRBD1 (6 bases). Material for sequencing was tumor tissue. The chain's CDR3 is CASSLQGRYTEAFF. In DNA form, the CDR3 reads TGCGCCAGCAGCTTGCAGGGGCGCTACACTGAAGCTTTCTTT.